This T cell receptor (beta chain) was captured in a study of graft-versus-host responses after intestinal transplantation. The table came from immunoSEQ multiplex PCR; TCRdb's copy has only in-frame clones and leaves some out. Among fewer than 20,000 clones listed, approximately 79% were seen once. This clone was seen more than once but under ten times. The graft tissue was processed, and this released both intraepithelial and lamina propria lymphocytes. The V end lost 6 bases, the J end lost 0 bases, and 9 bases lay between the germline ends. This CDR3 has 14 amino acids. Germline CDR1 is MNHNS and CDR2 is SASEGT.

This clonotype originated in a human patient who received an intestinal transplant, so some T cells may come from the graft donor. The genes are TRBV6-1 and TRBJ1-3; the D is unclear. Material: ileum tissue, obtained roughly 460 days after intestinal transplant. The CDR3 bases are TGTGCCAGCAGGGTATCAGTCTCTGGAAACACCATATATTTT. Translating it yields CASRVSVSGNTIYF.